This passage covers 18 T cell receptor beta chains from one sample sequenced in a study of blood T cell repertoires in COVID-19. Libraries were prepared by immunoSEQ multiplex PCR; TCRdb keeps only in-frame clonotypes and omits some of them. The data hold about 250,000 clones, with about 87% observed a single time. Sequencing used PBMCs or T cells enriched from blood (not recorded which). Every receptor here comes from a woman aged 35 to 49 who had been exposed to COVID-19.

This clone was detected only a few times. The rearrangement joins TRBV5-8 to TRBJ2-7; 7 nucleotides match TRBD1. J lost 5 bases, V lost 3 bases, and 11 bases had no gene match. The CDR3 extends over 15 amino acids. In germline, CDR1 is SGHTS, CDR2 YDEGEE. CDR3 sequence reads: CASSYTARTGDEQYF. CDR3 coding DNA: TGTGCCAGCAGCTACACTGCAAGGACAGGAGACGAGCAGTACTTC.

The V call is TRBV9, the J call TRBJ1-4; possible D gene TRBD1, 5 bases. In germline, CDR1 is SGDLS, CDR2 YYNGEE. CDR3 length equals 13 residues. Deletions cut 3 bases from V and 7 bases from J, with 10 bases between. In DNA form, the CDR3 reads TGTGCCAGCAGCGGGCCTAGGGGTGAAAAACTGTTTTTT. It specifies CASSGPRGEKLFF. Full variable domain (rest looked up from reference TRBV9 and TRBJ1-4): DSGVTQTPKHLITATGQRVTLRCSPRSGDLSVYWYQQSLDQGLQFLIQYYNGEERAKGNILERFSAQQFPDLHSELNLSSLELGDSALYFCASSGPRGEKLFFGSGTQLSVL.

The chain links TRBV7-9 to TRBJ2-3, with D possibly TRBD2 on 5 matching bases. Germline V CDR1 and CDR2: SEHNR, FQNEAQ (reference sequence). The ends were cut back, 3 bases at V and 1 base at J, with 11 bases in the middle. The CDR3 length is 15 residues. The CDR3 bases are TGTGCCAGCAGCTTTGCAAGCGGTCGCACAGATACGCAGTATTTT. Protein: CASSFASGRTDTQYF. Drawing the rest from reference TRBV7-9 and TRBJ2-3, the complete variable domain is DTGVSQNPRHKITKRGQNVTFRCDPISEHNRLYWYRQTLGQGPEFLTYFQNEAQLEKSRLLSDRFSAERPKGSFSTLEIQRTEQGDSAMYLCASSFASGRTDTQYFGPGTRLTVL.

J is TRBJ2-7 and V is TRBV19, with no clear D. The length of the CDR3 is 15 residues. V lost 8 bases, J lost 1 base, and 18 bases lay in between. Germline V CDR1 and CDR2: LNHDA, SQIVND (reference sequence). CDR3 amino acids: CASQNLGVPSYEQYF. CDR3 in DNA: TGTGCCAGTCAGAATCTCGGAGTCCCGTCCTACGAGCAGTACTTC.

This clone has a single count. V gene TRBV6-2 or TRBV6-3 combines with J gene TRBJ2-7; tentative D call: TRBD1 (5 bases). V dropped 5 bases and J dropped 3 bases, with 11 bases sitting between them. Germline CDR1 reads MNHEY; CDR2 reads SVGEGT. This CDR3 has 13 residues. CDR3 bases: TGTGCCAGCAGTAGGTCGCAGGGCTACGAGCAGTACGTC. Protein sequence: CASSRSQGYEQYV.

J is TRBJ1-2 and V is TRBV19, with D perhaps matching TRBD1 (5 bases). CDR1 and CDR2 (germline): LNHDA, SQIVND (reference sequence). V lost 4 bases to trimming and J lost 4 bases, with 10 bases between them. The CDR3 spans 13 residues. CDR3 sequence reads: CASSNQGGYGYTF. CDR3 DNA sequence: TGTGCCAGTAGTAATCAGGGTGGCTATGGCTACACCTTC.

Comments on this clone: At one boundary the junction diverges from the germline segment, which might be a read error. This chain links TRBV5-1 with TRBJ1-4, with D perhaps TRBD1 (6 bases). Germline values: CDR1 SGHRS, CDR2 YFSETQ. CDR3 size: 15 residues. CDR3 coding DNA: TGTGCCAGCAGCCCGGCAGGGGAGAAGAATGAAAAACTGTTTTTT. Protein: CASSPAGEKNEKLFF.

This clone was recorded once. This chain links TRBV10-3 with TRBJ1-1; weak D call: TRBD1 (5 bases). Germline V lookup: CDR1 ENHRY, CDR2 SYGVKD. The CDR3 contains 12 residues. The V gene lost 11 bases and the J gene lost 5 bases, with 15 bases spanning the gap. CDR3 residues: CASTGEGTEAFF. The CDR3 DNA is TGTGCCTCTACTGGGGAGGGGACTGAAGCTTTCTTT.

The V gene is TRBV27, the J gene TRBJ1-5; D uncertain. Germline V CDR1 and CDR2: MNHEY, SMNVEV (reference sequence). This CDR3 contains 14 residues. Deletions cut 5 bases from V and 6 bases from J, with 14 bases between. The CDR3 DNA is TGTGCCAGCAGTGCCGTAGGAAGCGGTCAGCCCCAGCATTTT. It yields the protein CASSAVGSGQPQHF.

The genes are TRBV10-3 and TRBJ2-1; 11 nucleotides align to TRBD2. V lost 10 bases and J lost 6; bases outside the gene matches: 11. The CDR3 consists of 15 residues. Germline CDR1 reads ENHRY; CDR2 reads SYGVKD. CDR3 protein: CATFSGGARVNEQFF. CDR3 coding DNA: TGTGCCACCTTTAGCGGGGGGGCAAGAGTCAATGAGCAGTTCTTC.

V and J are TRBV11-2 and TRBJ2-1; TRBD1 agrees at 10 bases. V shed 4 bases, J shed 9 bases, and the junction held 12 bases outside the gene matches. The CDR3 extends over 16 amino acids. Germline values: CDR1 SGHAT, CDR2 FQNNGV. The CDR3 DNA is TGTGCCAGCAGCTCTTCCGGGGGGACAGGGGCGCCTGAGCAGTTCTTC. Translation: CASSSSGGTGAPEQFF.

The chain combines TRBV19 with TRBJ1-2, with D maybe TRBD1 (6 bases). The V end lost 11 bases, the J end lost 4 bases, and 17 bases lay between the germline ends. Germline CDR1 reads LNHDA; CDR2 reads SQIVND (reference sequence). This CDR3 is built from 13 residues. In DNA, the CDR3 is TGTGCCGCCGGAGTAACAGGGTCCTATGGCTACACCTTC. This translates into CAAGVTGSYGYTF.

CDR3 bases: TGTGCCAGCAGCTTATTAGCTCCCGGGACAGCGGGCGATACGCAGTATTTT. Translated: CASSLLAPGTAGDTQYF. The V gene is TRBV7-2, the J gene TRBJ2-3; TRBD1 might be the D (7 bases). The V gene's germline CDR1 is SGHTA and CDR2 FQGNSA. The CDR3 has 17 residues. The V end lost 2 bases, the J end lost 6 bases, and 21 bases lay between the germline ends.

The chain joins TRBV11-3 to TRBJ2-1; TRBD1 is a possible D gene (6 bases). V lost 6 bases to trimming and J lost 0 bases, with 12 bases between them. The CDR3 length is 15 residues. CDR1 and CDR2 (germline): SGHNT, YENEEA. The CDR3 loop is CASSLLTGSYNEQFF. CDR3 DNA: TGTGCCAGCAGTTTATTGACAGGCTCCTACAATGAGCAGTTCTTC.

The rearrangement links TRBV5-1 to TRBJ1-1; perhaps TRBD1 as D (5 bases). Germline CDR1 and CDR2: SGHRS and YFSETQ. Trimming pared 2 bases from V and 2 bases from J, leaving 16 bases between. The length of the CDR3 is 16 residues. CDR3: CASSLSTVRGNTEAFF. In DNA form, the CDR3 reads TGCGCCAGCAGCTTATCGACGGTAAGGGGTAACACTGAAGCTTTCTTT.

The chain has TRBV25-1 and TRBJ2-5; 7 nucleotides match TRBD1. Germline CDR1 and CDR2: MGHDK and SYGVNS. The ends lost 2 bases at V and 1 base at J; junction bases unmatched: 13. This CDR3 spans 18 amino acids. CDR3: CASSEDIYRGIPQETQYF. The DNA for the CDR3 is TGTGCCAGCAGTGAAGATATCTACAGGGGAATCCCCCAAGAGACCCAGTACTTC.

The rearrangement joins TRBV7-9 to TRBJ2-3, with D possibly TRBD1 on 7 matching bases. The CDR3 has 16 residues. V lost 3 bases and J 0 bases, leaving 13 bases between the germline ends. CDR1 is SEHNR, CDR2 FQNEAQ, per germline (reference sequence). Here the CDR3 reads CASSFSRGASTDTQYF. CDR3 DNA: TGTGCCAGCAGCTTTTCCAGGGGGGCTAGCACAGATACGCAGTATTTT.

CDR3 bases: TGTGCCAGCAGCGAGGGACAGGTAATGAACACTGAAGCTTTCTTT. Residues: CASSEGQVMNTEAFF. The chain employs TRBV7-9 and TRBJ1-1; 8 nucleotides agree with TRBD1. The CDR3 is 15 residues long. Germline V CDR1 and CDR2: SEHNR, FQNEAQ (reference sequence). V shed 5 bases and J 0 bases; nucleotides not matched to a gene: 5.